These 27 T cell receptor beta chains share one sample of origin, sequenced in a study of cytomegalovirus exposure and HLA in healthy donors. PCR involved 60 Vbeta and 13 Jbeta primers. Sequencing was performed with immunoSEQ multiplex PCR; in TCRdb, only in-frame clones are kept and a portion is missing. The sample comprises 150,000 to 200,000 clones, 70% to 85% of which are singletons, and roughly 0.1% rests with the top ten. Sample: PBMCs. These receptors originate from a boy aged 2 to 9 in good health and CMV-seronegative.

V usage is TRBV27 and J usage is TRBJ1-5; 9 bases are a match to TRBD1. In germline, CDR1 is MNHEY, CDR2 SMNVEV (reference sequence). The CDR3 sequence is 14 residues long. Trimming removed 3 bases from V and 11 bases from J; junction bases left unmatched: 8. The CDR3 bases are TGTGCCAGCAGTTTCAGTTCGGGACAGGGTTCCCAGCATTTT. Its translation is CASSFSSGQGSQHF.

This clone has more than one count but fewer than ten. The rearrangement uses TRBV4-3 and TRBJ1-2; the match to TRBD1 covers 7 bases. CDR1 and CDR2 from the germline V gene are LGHNA and YSLEER. CDR3 size: 13 residues. With V trimmed by 1 base and J by 9 bases, 5 bases remained unmatched. CDR3 nucleotides: TGCGCCAGCAGCCAAGGGACAGGTTCCCGCTACACCTTC. Amino acid sequence: CASSQGTGSRYTF.

Only a few counts were recorded for this clone. This sequence joins TRBV7-9 and TRBJ1-2; 10 nucleotides line up with TRBD1. The CDR3 runs to 15 residues. V trimming: 6 bases; J trimming: 3 bases; junction bases outside the gene matches: 7. Germline assignment: CDR1 SEHNR and CDR2 FQNEAQ (reference sequence). The CDR3: CASSPRTGGDYGYTF. For the CDR3, the DNA is TGTGCCAGCAGTCCGAGGACAGGGGGGGACTATGGCTACACCTTC.

Notes on this clone: An end of the junction differs from the germline gene, which may be a read error. V is TRBV7-7 and J is TRBJ2-5; D possibly corresponds to TRBD2 (5 bases). Germline V CDR1 and CDR2: SSHAT, FNYEAQ (reference sequence). The length of the CDR3 is 13 residues. The CDR3 loop is CASSPPRVGTQYF. For the CDR3, the DNA is TGTGCTAGCAGCCCCCCGCGGGTGGGGACCCAGTACTTC. Looking up the rest from reference TRBV7-7 and TRBJ2-5 gives the full variable domain: GAGVSQSPRYKVTKRGQDVTLRCDPISSHATLYWYQQALGQGPEFLTYFNYEAQPDKSGLPSDRFSAERPEGSISTLTIQRTEQRDSAMYRCASSPPRVGTQYFGPGTRLLVL.

The CDR3 loop is CSARVAETQYF. In DNA form, the CDR3 reads TGCAGTGCTAGAGTGGCAGAGACCCAGTACTTC. This chain links TRBV20-1 with TRBJ2-5, with D uncertain. The V end was cut by 1 base, the J end by 4 bases, with 4 bases between. The CDR3 spans 11 residues. CDR1 is DFQATT, CDR2 SNEGSKA, per germline (reference sequence).

The rearrangement joins TRBV7-2 to TRBJ2-3, with D perhaps matching TRBD2 (5 bases). The CDR3 extends over 16 amino acids. CDR1 is SGHTA, CDR2 FQGNSA, per germline. V dropped 0 bases and J dropped 1 base, with 11 bases sitting between them. As DNA, the CDR3 is TGTGCCAGCAGCTTAGCGGCGTGGGGAGGCACAGATACGCAGTATTTT. Its protein is CASSLAAWGGTDTQYF.

This clone was observed a handful of times. This rearrangement joins TRBV4-3 to TRBJ1-4; 11 bases are shared with TRBD1. The V gene end was trimmed by 4 bases and the J gene end by 10 bases; junction bases not matched to a gene: 17. Germline V lookup: CDR1 LGHNA, CDR2 YSLEER. The length of the CDR3 is 18 residues. CDR3 bases: TGCGCCAGCAGCCGTGGGACAGGGGACAGGGGGATCTGGGGAAAACTGTTTTTT. Its protein is CASSRGTGDRGIWGKLFF.

The CDR3 DNA sequence: TGTGCCAGCAGCTTTGATGGCGGGGGGGCCCGGGAGACCCAGTACTTC. Protein: CASSFDGGGARETQYF. This chain connects TRBV13 to TRBJ2-5; 9 nucleotides agree with TRBD2. With V trimmed by 3 bases and J by 5 bases, 10 bases remained unmatched. The germline V gene has CDR1 PRHDT and CDR2 FYEKMQ (reference sequence). This CDR3 comprises 16 residues.

The chain recombines TRBV5-8 with TRBJ1-2, with D possibly TRBD1 on 6 matching bases. Trimming cost V 1 base and J 3 bases, with 7 bases left between them. Germline CDR1 and CDR2: SGHTS and YDEGEE. CDR3 length: 13 residues. CDR3 in amino acids: CASSLHRDYGYTF. CDR3 nucleotides: TGTGCCAGCAGCTTGCACAGGGACTATGGCTACACCTTC.

This rearrangement joins TRBV19 to TRBJ1-6; the match to TRBD1 covers 8 bases. The CDR3 consists of 16 residues. Germline trimming cut 2 bases from V and 6 bases from J; bases unmatched to any gene: 6. Germline-derived CDR1 and CDR2 are LNHDA and SQIVND (reference sequence). The CDR3 sequence: CASSIKRTGTNSPLHF. The CDR3 nucleotides read TGTGCCAGTAGTATAAAGAGGACAGGGACTAATTCACCCCTCCACTTT.

The chain employs TRBV18 and TRBJ2-7; TRBD2 aligns across 13 bases. Losses at the gene ends were 3 bases for V and 9 bases for J; bases not matched to a gene: 5. The CDR3 has 14 amino acids. CDR1 is KGHSH and CDR2 is LQKENI in the germline V gene. CDR3 nucleotide sequence: TGTGCCAGCTCACCTACTAGCGGGGGGGCAGCGCAGTACTTC. Its translation is CASSPTSGGAAQYF.

The CDR3 is CASSWGSGGGDQPQHF. As DNA, the CDR3 is TGTGCCAGTAGTTGGGGGTCAGGAGGGGGCGATCAGCCCCAGCATTTT. The rearrangement links TRBV19 to TRBJ1-5; 7 nucleotides align to TRBD1. Trimming took 5 bases from V and 5 from J; bases not matched to a gene: 12. The CDR3 loop spans 16 amino acids. Germline values: CDR1 LNHDA, CDR2 SQIVND (reference sequence).

The V gene is TRBV4-1, the J gene TRBJ1-6; TRBD1 matches at 9 bases. This CDR3 contains 14 residues. The V gene end was trimmed by 4 bases and the J gene end by 7 bases; junction bases not matched to a gene: 2. Germline CDR1 is MGHRA and CDR2 is YSYEKL. This CDR3 reads CASSRTGVNSPLHF. The CDR3 coding sequence is TGCGCCAGCAGCCGGACAGGGGTAAATTCACCCCTCCACTTT.

The chain combines TRBV4-3 with TRBJ1-2, with D tentatively TRBD1 (5 bases). V was shortened by 1 base and J by 3 bases, with 12 bases between the two germline ends. CDR3 length: 15 amino acids. Germline assignment: CDR1 LGHNA and CDR2 YSLEER. The CDR3 region is CASSQAPRADYGYTF. In DNA, the CDR3 is TGCGCCAGCAGCCAAGCCCCCAGGGCCGACTATGGCTACACCTTC.

The chain has TRBV6-6 and TRBJ1-2, with 8 bases fitting TRBD1. Germline V gene lookup returns CDR1 MNHNY and CDR2 SVGAGI (reference sequence). The CDR3 runs 11 residues. The V segment lost 6 bases and the J segment 8 bases; nucleotides outside the gene matches: 2. The CDR3 spells CASSWDRGYTF. The CDR3 bases are TGTGCCAGCAGCTGGGACAGGGGCTACACCTTC.

This chain uses TRBV13 with TRBJ1-1, with 7 positions matching TRBD1. The junction had 4 bases not matched to a gene; V was cut back by 5 bases and J by 4 bases. The germline CDR1 and CDR2 sequences are PRHDT and FYEKMQ (reference sequence). The CDR3 covers 13 residues. The CDR3 loop reads CASSPGTVTEAFF. The CDR3 DNA sequence: TGTGCCAGCAGCCCGGGGACAGTCACTGAAGCTTTCTTT.

The genes are TRBV7-2 and TRBJ2-5; D might be TRBD1 (6 bases). Germline V CDR1 and CDR2: SGHTA, FQGNSA. The CDR3 covers 16 residues. The V gene lost 5 bases and the J gene lost 3 bases, with 19 bases spanning the gap. CDR3 region: CASSPRLGAVEETQYF. The CDR3 nucleotides are TGTGCCAGCAGCCCCCGTTTGGGGGCGGTTGAAGAGACCCAGTACTTC.

The rearrangement joins TRBV7-9 to TRBJ2-2, with 7 bases identical to TRBD1. Germline CDR1 SEHNR, CDR2 FQNEAQ (reference sequence). This CDR3 is 17 amino acids long. J gave up 1 base and V 0 bases, and 5 bases lay outside the gene matches. The CDR3 region has the DNA TGTGCCAGCAGCTTAGCCTCCGGGACAGTGAACACCGGGGAGCTGTTTTTT. It translates to CASSLASGTVNTGELFF.

The chain links TRBV30 to TRBJ1-1; 8 positions match TRBD1. The CDR3 contains 15 residues. The J segment lost 1 base and the V segment lost 2 bases, leaving 6 bases of the junction unmatched. Germline V lookup: CDR1 GTSNPN, CDR2 SVGIG (reference sequence). In DNA, the CDR3 is TGTGCCTGGAGTCTCCTCGGGACAGGGAACACTGAAGCTTTCTTT. Protein product: CAWSLLGTGNTEAFF. Combining the CDR3 with reference TRBV30 and TRBJ1-1 gives the whole variable domain SQTIHQWPATLVQPVGSPLSLECTVEGTSNPNLYWYRQAAGRGLQLLFYSVGIGQISSEVPQNLSASRPQDRQFILSSKKLLLSDSGFYLCAWSLLGTGNTEAFFGQGTRLTVV.

V gene TRBV5-4 combines with J gene TRBJ1-2; no definite D call. The CDR3 runs to 13 residues. V lost 1 base and J 9 bases, leaving 13 bases between the germline ends. The germline V gene has CDR1 SGHNT and CDR2 YYREEE (reference sequence). CDR3 DNA sequence: TGTGCCAGCAGCTTGTCGAGGGTTTCGAGCTACACCTTC. Amino acid sequence: CASSLSRVSSYTF. The full variable domain, in which reference TRBV5-4 and TRBJ1-2 provide the parts outside the CDR3, is ETGVTQSPTHLIKTRGQQVTLRCSSQSGHNTVSWYQQALGQGPQFIFQYYREEENGRGNFPPRFSGLQFPNYSSELNVNALELDDSALYLCASSLSRVSSYTFGSGTRLTVV.

The rearrangement joins TRBV5-1 to TRBJ2-7; 8 bases align to TRBD1. The trim removed 3 bases at V and 0 bases at J, leaving 11 bases unmatched. CDR1 SGHRS and CDR2 YFSETQ come from the germline V gene. The CDR3 sequence is 17 residues long. Here the CDR3 DNA reads TGCGCCAGCAGCTCCGGTGGACAGGGCGGAAGCTCCTACGAGCAGTACTTC. Amino acids: CASSSGGQGGSSYEQYF.

V gene TRBV27 combines with J gene TRBJ2-5; TRBD2 matches 10 bases. Unmatched junction bases numbered 6, after V lost 7 bases and J lost 4 bases. Germline V CDR1 and CDR2: MNHEY, SMNVEV (reference sequence). This CDR3 has 14 residues. The CDR3 bases are TGTGCCAGCAAGGTAGCGGGGGGAAGAGAGACCCAGTACTTC. The encoded protein is CASKVAGGRETQYF.

The chain joins TRBV7-2 to TRBJ2-7; possibly TRBD1 for D (5 bases). Trimming left V 6 bases short and J 6 bases short, with 12 bases between. This CDR3 comprises 12 residues. In germline, CDR1 is SGHTA, CDR2 FQGNSA. The CDR3 nucleotides read TGTGCCAGCAGTTACTTGGGGCGCGAGCAGTACTTC. Translating gives CASSYLGREQYF.

This clone has just a few counts. The chain is built from TRBV5-1 and TRBJ2-1, with TRBD2 matching 8 bases. The junction had 4 bases not matched to a gene; V was cut back by 3 bases and J by 2 bases. Looked up from germline, CDR1 is SGHRS and CDR2 is YFSETQ. The length of the CDR3 is 15 residues. The DNA for the CDR3 is TGCGCCAGCAGCTGGAGCGGGGGACCCTACAATGAGCAGTTCTTC. Translation gives CASSWSGGPYNEQFF.

The table lists this clone with a few counts. The genes are TRBV21-1 and TRBJ1-4; the table assigns TRBD1, which was not confirmed against the DNA. TRBV21-1 is noted as a pseudogene. The length of the CDR3 is 17 residues. CDR3 in DNA: TGTGCCAGCAGCAGGGGGGGTACAGGGGGCCTACCTGAAAAACTGTTTTTT. Its translation is CASSRGGTGGLPEKLFF.

The chain combines TRBV10-3 with TRBJ2-5; 7 positions agree with TRBD1. After removal of 3 bases from V and 2 bases from J, the junction contained 0 bases not matched to a gene. The germline CDR1 and CDR2 sequences are ENHRY and SYGVKD. The CDR3 is 13 residues long. The CDR3 sequence: CAISDRGQETQYF. In DNA, the CDR3 is TGTGCCATCAGTGACAGGGGGCAAGAGACCCAGTACTTC.

The chain couples TRBV27 to TRBJ1-2; 8 bases are shared with TRBD1. Germline CDR1 reads MNHEY; CDR2 reads SMNVEV (reference sequence). V lost 8 bases, J lost 3 bases, and 5 bases stayed unmatched. CDR3 length equals 13 residues. CDR3 sequence reads: CASRQTGDYGYTF. The CDR3 coding sequence is TGTGCCAGCCGTCAGACAGGGGACTATGGCTACACCTTC.